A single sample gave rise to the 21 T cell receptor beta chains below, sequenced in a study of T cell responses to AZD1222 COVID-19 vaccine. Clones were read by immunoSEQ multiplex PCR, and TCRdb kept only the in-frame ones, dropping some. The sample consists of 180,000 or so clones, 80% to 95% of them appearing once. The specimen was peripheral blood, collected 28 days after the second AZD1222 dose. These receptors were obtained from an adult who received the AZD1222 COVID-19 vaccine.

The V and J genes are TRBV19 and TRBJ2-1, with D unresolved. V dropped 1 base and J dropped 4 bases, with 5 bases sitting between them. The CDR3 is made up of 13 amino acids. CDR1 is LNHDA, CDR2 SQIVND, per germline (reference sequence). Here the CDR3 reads CASSIGPYNEQFF. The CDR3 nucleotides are TGTGCCAGTAGTATAGGGCCTTACAATGAGCAGTTCTTC.

CDR3 protein: CASSREMNTEAFF. The CDR3 coding sequence is TGTGCCAGCAGCCGAGAAATGAACACTGAAGCTTTCTTT. The V and J genes are TRBV14 and TRBJ1-1; no firm D call. The V end lost 4 bases, the J end lost 0 bases, and 6 bases lay between the germline ends. The CDR3 totals 13 residues. Germline assignment: CDR1 SGHDN and CDR2 FVKESK.

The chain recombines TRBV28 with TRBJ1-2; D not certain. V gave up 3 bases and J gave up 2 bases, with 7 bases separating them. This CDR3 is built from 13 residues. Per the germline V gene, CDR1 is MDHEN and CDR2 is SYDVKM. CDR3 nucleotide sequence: TGTGCCAGCAGTTTGTCGGAGAACTATGGCTACACCTTC. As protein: CASSLSENYGYTF.

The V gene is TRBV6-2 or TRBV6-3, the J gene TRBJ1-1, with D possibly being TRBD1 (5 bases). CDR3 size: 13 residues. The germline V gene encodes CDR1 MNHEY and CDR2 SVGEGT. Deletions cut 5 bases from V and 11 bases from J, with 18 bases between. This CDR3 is CASSPAGITGAFF. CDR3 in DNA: TGTGCCAGCAGTCCCGCAGGGATCACGGGCGCTTTCTTT.

CDR3 nucleotide sequence: TGTGCCAGCAGTACACCCACAGGGGAGCTCAATCAGCCCCAGCATTTT. Amino acid sequence: CASSTPTGELNQPQHF. The chain couples TRBV6-2 or TRBV6-3 to TRBJ1-5, with TRBD1 identical over 7 bases. This CDR3 region has 16 residues. Germline CDR1 and CDR2: MNHEY and SVGEGT. V was pared by 5 bases and J by 3 bases, with 10 bases of the junction left unmatched.

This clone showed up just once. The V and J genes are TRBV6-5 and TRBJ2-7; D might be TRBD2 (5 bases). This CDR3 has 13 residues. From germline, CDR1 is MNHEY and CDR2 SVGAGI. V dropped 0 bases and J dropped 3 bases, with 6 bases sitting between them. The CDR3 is CASSYSGVYEQYF. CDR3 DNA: TGTGCCAGCAGTTACTCCGGGGTCTACGAGCAGTACTTC.

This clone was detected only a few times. CDR3 region: CASRKGGGRGNTEAFF. The CDR3 DNA follows: TGTGCCAGCAGGAAAGGAGGGGGCCGAGGGAACACTGAAGCTTTCTTT. This rearrangement joins TRBV7-2 to TRBJ1-1; 7 positions agree with TRBD1. V gave up 6 bases and J gave up 1 base; unmatched junction bases: 11. Germline V gives CDR1 SGHTA, CDR2 FQGNSA. The CDR3 runs to 16 residues.

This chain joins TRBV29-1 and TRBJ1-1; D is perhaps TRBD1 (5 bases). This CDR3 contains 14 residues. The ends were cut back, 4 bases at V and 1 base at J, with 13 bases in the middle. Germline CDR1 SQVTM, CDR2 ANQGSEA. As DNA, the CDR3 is TGCAGCGTTGTCGCTGGGCAGGGGAACACTGAAGCTTTCTTT. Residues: CSVVAGQGNTEAFF.

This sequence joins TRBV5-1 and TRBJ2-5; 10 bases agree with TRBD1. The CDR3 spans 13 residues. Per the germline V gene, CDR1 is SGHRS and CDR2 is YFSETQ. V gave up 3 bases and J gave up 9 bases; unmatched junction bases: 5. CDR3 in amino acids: CASSSTGGASQYF. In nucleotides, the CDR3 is TGCGCCAGCAGCTCGACAGGGGGCGCGTCCCAGTACTTC.

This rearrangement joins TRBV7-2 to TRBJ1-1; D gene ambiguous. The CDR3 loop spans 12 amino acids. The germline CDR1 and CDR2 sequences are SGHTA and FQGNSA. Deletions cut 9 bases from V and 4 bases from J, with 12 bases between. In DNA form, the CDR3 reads TGTGCCAGTAGGCTTTCGGGCACTGAAGCTTTCTTT. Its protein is CASRLSGTEAFF.

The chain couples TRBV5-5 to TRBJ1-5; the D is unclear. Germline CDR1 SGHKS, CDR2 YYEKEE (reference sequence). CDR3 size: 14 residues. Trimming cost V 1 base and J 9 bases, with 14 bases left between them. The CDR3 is CASSLSAPEGPQHF. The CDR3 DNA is TGTGCCAGCAGCTTGTCAGCACCGGAGGGGCCCCAGCATTTT.

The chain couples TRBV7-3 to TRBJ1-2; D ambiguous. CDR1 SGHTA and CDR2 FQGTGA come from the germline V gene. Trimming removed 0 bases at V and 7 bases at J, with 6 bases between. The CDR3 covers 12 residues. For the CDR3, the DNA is TGTGCCAGCAGCTTAACGCGCCTTGGCTACACCTTC. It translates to CASSLTRLGYTF.

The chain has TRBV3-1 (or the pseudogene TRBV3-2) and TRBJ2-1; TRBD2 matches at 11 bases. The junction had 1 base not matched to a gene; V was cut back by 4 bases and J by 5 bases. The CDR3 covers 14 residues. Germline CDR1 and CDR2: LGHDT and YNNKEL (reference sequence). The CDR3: CASSPGLADNEQFF. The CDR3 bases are TGTGCCAGCAGCCCGGGACTAGCGGACAATGAGCAGTTCTTC.

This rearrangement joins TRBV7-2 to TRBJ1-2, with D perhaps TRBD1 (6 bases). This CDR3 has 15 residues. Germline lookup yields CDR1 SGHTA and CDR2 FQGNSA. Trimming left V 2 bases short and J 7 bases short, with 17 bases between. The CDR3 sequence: CASSLNPRGHTGYTF. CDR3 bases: TGTGCCAGCAGCTTAAACCCCAGGGGACATACTGGCTACACCTTC.

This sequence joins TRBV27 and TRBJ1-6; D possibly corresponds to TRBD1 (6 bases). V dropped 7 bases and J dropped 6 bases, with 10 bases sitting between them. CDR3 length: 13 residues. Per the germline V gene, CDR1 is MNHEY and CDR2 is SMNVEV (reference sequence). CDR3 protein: CASTGTLNSPLHF. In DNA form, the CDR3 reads TGTGCCAGCACCGGGACACTTAATTCACCCCTCCACTTT.

CDR3 DNA: TGCGCCAGCAGCCAGGCCTCGGGGGGCCGAATACAAGAGACCCAGTACTTC. The encoded protein is CASSQASGGRIQETQYF. The chain uses TRBV4-3 and TRBJ2-5; D is perhaps TRBD2 (7 bases). The V end lost 3 bases, the J end lost 2 bases, and 19 bases lay between the germline ends. CDR1 and CDR2 (germline): LGHNA, YSLEER. CDR3 length equals 17 residues.

The CDR3 here is CASNTQGTVSNQPQHF. The CDR3 DNA sequence: TGTGCCAGCAATACACAGGGAACTGTGAGCAATCAGCCCCAGCATTTT. V and J are TRBV2 and TRBJ1-5; D perhaps matches TRBD1 (6 bases). The germline V and J ends were trimmed by 7 bases and 1 base, with 17 bases remaining between them. This CDR3 comprises 16 residues. Germline V gene data show CDR1 as SNHLY and CDR2 as FYNNEI.

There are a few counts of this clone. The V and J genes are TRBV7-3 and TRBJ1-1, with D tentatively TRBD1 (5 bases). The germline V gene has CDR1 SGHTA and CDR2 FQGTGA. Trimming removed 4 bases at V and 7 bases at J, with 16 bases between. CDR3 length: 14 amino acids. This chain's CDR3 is CASSYGQGFSEAFF. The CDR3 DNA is TGTGCCAGCAGCTACGGGCAGGGTTTCAGTGAAGCTTTCTTT.

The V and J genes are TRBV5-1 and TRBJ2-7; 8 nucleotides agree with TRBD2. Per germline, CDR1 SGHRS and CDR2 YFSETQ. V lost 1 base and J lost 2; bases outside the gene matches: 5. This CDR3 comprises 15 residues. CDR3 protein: CASSLRAGGPYEQYF. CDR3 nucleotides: TGCGCCAGCAGCTTGAGGGCGGGGGGCCCCTACGAGCAGTACTTC. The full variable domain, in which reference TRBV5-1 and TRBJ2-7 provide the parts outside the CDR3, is KAGVTQTPRYLIKTRGQQVTLSCSPISGHRSVSWYQQTPGQGLQFLFEYFSETQRNKGNFPGRFSGRQFSNSRSEMNVSTLELGDSALYLCASSLRAGGPYEQYFGPGTRLTVT.

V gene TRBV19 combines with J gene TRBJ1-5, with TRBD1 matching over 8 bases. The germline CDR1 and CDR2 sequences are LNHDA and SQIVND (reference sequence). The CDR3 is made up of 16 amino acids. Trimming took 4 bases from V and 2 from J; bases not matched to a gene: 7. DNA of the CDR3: TGTGCCAGTAGTACAAGACAGGGGTTAGGCAATCAGCCCCAGCATTTT. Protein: CASSTRQGLGNQPQHF.

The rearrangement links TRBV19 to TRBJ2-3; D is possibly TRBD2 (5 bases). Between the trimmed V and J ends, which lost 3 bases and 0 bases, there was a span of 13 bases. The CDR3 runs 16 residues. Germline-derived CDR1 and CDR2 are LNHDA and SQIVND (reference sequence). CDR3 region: CASSIWESSSTDTQYF. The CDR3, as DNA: TGTGCCAGTAGTATTTGGGAGAGCTCTAGCACAGATACGCAGTATTTT.